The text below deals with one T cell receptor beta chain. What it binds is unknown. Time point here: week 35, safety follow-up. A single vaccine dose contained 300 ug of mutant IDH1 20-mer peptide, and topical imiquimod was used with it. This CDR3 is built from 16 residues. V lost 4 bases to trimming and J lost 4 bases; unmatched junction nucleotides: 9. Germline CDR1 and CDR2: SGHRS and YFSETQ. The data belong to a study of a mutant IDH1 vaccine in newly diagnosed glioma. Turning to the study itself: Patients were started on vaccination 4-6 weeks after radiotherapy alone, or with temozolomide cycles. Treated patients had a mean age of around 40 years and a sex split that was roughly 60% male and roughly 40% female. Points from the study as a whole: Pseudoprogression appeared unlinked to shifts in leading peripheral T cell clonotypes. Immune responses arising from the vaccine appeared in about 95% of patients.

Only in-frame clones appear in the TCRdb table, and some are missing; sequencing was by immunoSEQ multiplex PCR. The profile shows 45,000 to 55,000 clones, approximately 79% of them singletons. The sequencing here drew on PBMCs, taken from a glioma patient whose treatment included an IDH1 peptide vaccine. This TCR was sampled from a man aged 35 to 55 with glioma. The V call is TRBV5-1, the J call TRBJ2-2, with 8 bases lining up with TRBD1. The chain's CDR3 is CASSTGQVVGTGELFF. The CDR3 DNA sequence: TGCGCCAGCAGCACGGGACAGGTTGTCGGCACCGGGGAGCTGTTTTTT.